The present T cell receptor (beta chain) was sequenced within a study of regulatory T cells in long-lasting Graves disease. Arm-PCR of CDR3 regions with iRepertoire HTBI primers generated TCR beta libraries. TCRdb itself ran the multiplex PCR reads through MiXCR, one entry per CDR3 protein. The sample shows about 540,000 distinct CDR3 sequences, approximately 13% of them seen only once. This clonotype was observed a few times. Noted time point: newly diagnosed GD, antithyroid drugs for less than 3 months. Extracted RNA from PBMCs served as the source of the TCR library. The trim removed 11 bases at V and 2 bases at J, leaving 6 bases unmatched. Per the germline V gene, CDR1 is MGHDK and CDR2 is SYGVNS. The CDR3 sequence is 12 residues long. These data also formed part of another study, on T cells in Graves' hyperthyroidism and ophthalmopathy. As that report states: Stable hyperthyroidism was told apart from ophthalmopathy by a model built on 13 V-J features.

V is TRBV25-1 and J is TRBJ2-7; 7 nucleotides line up with TRBD1. The material was peripheral blood mononuclear cells (PBMCs), obtained at new diagnosis, from a patient treated with antithyroid drugs. This receptor was taken from a man between 25 and 39 years old with Graves disease. In DNA, the CDR3 is TGTGCCGCCTGGGGACAGACCTACGAGCAGTACTTC. This codes for CAAWGQTYEQYF.